Sequencing of this T cell receptor beta chain was carried out in a study of T cells in Graves' hyperthyroidism and ophthalmopathy. Study-level findings and limits: Onset of ophthalmopathy came a median about 6.5 months after the model predicted it.

Germline CDR1 and CDR2: KGHSH and LQKENI. The CDR3 covers 16 residues. Trimming took 3 bases from V and 5 from J, leaving 17 bases between them. Blood was obtained at the first hyperthyroidism diagnosis, which preceded any ophthalmopathy symptoms. This clonotype was observed at least ten times. The antigen remains undetermined. The source material, RNA transcripts, was used to amplify TCR beta CDR3 regions. Using the HTBI primer set, a first-round RT-PCR was run on the TCR CDR3. TCRdb recomputed calls from the multiplex PCR reads with MiXCR, one row per CDR3 protein. Here the sample spans roughly 290,000 distinct CDR3 sequences, 13% being singletons.

This receptor was taken from a woman under 40 with Graves' hyperthyroidism that later progressed to Graves' ophthalmopathy. J is TRBJ2-1 and V is TRBV18; no firm D call. The source material was blood. CDR3 nucleotides: TGTGCCAGCTCACCCTCTGTACAGATTATGGACAATGAGCAGTTCTTC. This translates into CASSPSVQIMDNEQFF.